The present T cell receptor (beta chain) was sequenced within a study of blood T cells in healthy people across ages (dated by TCRdb to about 2015). Turning to the overall study: In model experiments, template switching captured about one uniquely barcoded TCR beta cDNA molecule for every two T cells. Using deep sequencing normalized with unique cDNA molecular identifiers, the study measured how TCR beta repertoire diversity changes with age. Donors were grouped into four age groups: young (average about 15 years), middle-aged (roughly 37), aged (over 55) and long-lived (about 90). To avoid experimental bias, donors of different ages were distributed randomly across sequencing lanes. The study analyzed two additional independent replicas of 1 million unique cDNA reads from the same blood draw for two donors, one aged 18 to 30 and one aged 80 or older.

The research as a whole found: Observed TCR beta diversity correlated strongly with the percentage of naive T cells measured by flow cytometry. Estimates of total diversity from one million sequenced T cells were regarded as lower bounds and underestimates. The long-lived group showed more naive CD4+ T cells, fewer expanded clones and increased TCR diversity than the aged group, suggesting age selection. Observed TCR beta diversity per million T cells fell roughly linearly with age, and a significant reduction was already apparent by age approximately 41. Because the CMV infection status of the donors was unknown, age-related changes in expanded clonotypes may potentially have been confounded. Because profiling used bulk unsorted PBMCs, naive and antigen-experienced compartments could not be compared conclusively.

The approximately 40 donors, aged roughly 6 to 95 years, were systemically healthy Caucasian individuals from Russia. Each donor gave about 9.2 milliliters of peripheral blood, drawn into EDTA-treated Vacutainer tubes. Ficoll-Paque density-gradient centrifugation was used to isolate PBMCs, with at least 7 million obtained per sample. Total RNA was extracted from PBMCs with Trizol reagent, with at least 5 micrograms obtained per sample. For every donor, flow cytometry on a PBMC aliquot measured the percentage of naive CD45RAhigh/CD27high T cells. Library preparation employed 5' RACE. Sequencing was carried out with an Illumina HiSeq 2500. A second PCR of roughly 7 to 11 cycles was performed with a sample-barcoded 5' primer and a J-beta primer mix. Each TCR beta cDNA molecule received a unique molecular identifier from a template-switch 5' adaptor carrying 12 random nucleotides. Each sample yielded at least 2.5 million CDR3-containing paired-end reads. First-strand cDNA synthesis was performed from all RNA using the Mint cDNA synthesis kit, with priming by a TRBC-specific oligonucleotide. After uracil-DNA glycosylase treatment, a first 18-cycle PCR used universal primers M1SS and BC2_uni_R on all cDNA. The paper's data handling went like this. Normalization of each sample was performed by random selection of 1 million high-quality reads, each carrying a distinct molecular identifier. Instead of being binned into consensus sequences, reads with shared molecular identifiers were discarded. MiTCR, set to a Q25 quality threshold and the strictest error-elimination algorithm, was used for CDR3 identification, clonotype clustering and error correction. A nonparametric unseen species model with Euler transformation was used to estimate a lower bound on total TCR beta diversity. TCRdb applied fastp at Q25 and MiXCR to the public reads, then kept only in-frame beta chains. Entries are consolidated by CDR3 protein sequence, retaining the most common genes and DNA. The V and J calls and clone size are TCRdb's, not the authors'. Here the sample has over 1,200,000 distinct CDR3 sequences; around 59% occur a single time. Approximately 7% of the sample is held by the ten biggest clonotypes.

This clonotype was seen a handful of times. Its antigen is unknown. The sample holds no much larger clone one base away, and base qualities are not on file. The CDR3 starts with the cysteine, ends with the phenylalanine, and has 12 residues. Of the read, only the CDR3 DNA is kept; its 36 bases are in frame from base 1. Per the germline V gene (reference sequence), PRHDT is the CDR1 and FYEKMQ is the CDR2. The V and J ends are trimmed by 4 bases and 6 bases, leaving 8 bases between them. The rearranged chain carries TRBV13 and TRBJ2-3, with an unclear D gene assignment. The sample comprised blood. This receptor was obtained from a young man in good health. The DNA sequence follows: TGTGCCAGCAGCTCATCCTCGGATACGCAGTATTTT. Its translation is CASSSSSDTQYF.